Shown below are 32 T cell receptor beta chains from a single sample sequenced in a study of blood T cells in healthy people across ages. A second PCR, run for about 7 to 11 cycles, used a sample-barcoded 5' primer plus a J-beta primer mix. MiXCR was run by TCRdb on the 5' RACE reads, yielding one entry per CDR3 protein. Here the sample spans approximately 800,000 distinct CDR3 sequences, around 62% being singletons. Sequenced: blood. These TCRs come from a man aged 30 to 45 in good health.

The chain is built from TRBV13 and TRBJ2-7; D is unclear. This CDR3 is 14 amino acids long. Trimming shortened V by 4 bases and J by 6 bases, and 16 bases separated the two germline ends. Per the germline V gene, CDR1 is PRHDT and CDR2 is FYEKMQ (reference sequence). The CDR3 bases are TGTGCCAGCAGCTCCAACCCAAGGGATGGCGAGCAGTACTTC. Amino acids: CASSSNPRDGEQYF.

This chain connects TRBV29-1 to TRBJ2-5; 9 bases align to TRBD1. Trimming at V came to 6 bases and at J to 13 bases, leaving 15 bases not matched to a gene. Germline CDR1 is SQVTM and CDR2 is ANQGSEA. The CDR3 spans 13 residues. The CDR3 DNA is TGCAGCGTGTTGGGACAGGGTCTAAACGAGCGGTACTTC. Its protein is CSVLGQGLNERYF.

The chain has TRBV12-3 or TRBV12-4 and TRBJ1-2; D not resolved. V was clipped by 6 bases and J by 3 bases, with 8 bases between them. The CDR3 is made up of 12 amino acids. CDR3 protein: CASRKEYYGYTF. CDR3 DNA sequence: TGTGCCAGCAGGAAGGAGTACTATGGCTACACCTTC.

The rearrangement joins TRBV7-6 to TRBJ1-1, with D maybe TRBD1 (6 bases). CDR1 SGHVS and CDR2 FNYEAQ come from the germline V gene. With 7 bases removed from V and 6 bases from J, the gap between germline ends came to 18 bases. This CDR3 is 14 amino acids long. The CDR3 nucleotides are TGTGCCAGCACCCCTGGTAAAGGGGGGTCTGAAGCTTTCTTT. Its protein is CASTPGKGGSEAFF.

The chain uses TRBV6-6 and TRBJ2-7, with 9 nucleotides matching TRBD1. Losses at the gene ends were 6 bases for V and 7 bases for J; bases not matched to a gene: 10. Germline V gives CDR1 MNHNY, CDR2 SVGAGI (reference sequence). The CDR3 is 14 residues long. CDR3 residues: CASSDRDRVEEQYF. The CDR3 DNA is TGTGCCAGCAGCGACCGGGACAGGGTGGAGGAGCAGTACTTC.

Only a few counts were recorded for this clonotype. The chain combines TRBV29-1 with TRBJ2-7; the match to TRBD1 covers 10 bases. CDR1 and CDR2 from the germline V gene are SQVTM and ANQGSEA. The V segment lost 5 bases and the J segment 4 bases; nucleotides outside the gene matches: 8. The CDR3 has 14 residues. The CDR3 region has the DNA TGCAGCGTTTTCTTGACAGGGGGCCATTACGAGCAGTACTTC. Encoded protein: CSVFLTGGHYEQYF.

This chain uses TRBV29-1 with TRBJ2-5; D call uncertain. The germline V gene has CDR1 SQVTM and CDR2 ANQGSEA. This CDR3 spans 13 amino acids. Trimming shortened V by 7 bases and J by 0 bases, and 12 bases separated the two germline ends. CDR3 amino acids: CSGIGPDQETQYF. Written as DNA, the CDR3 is TGCAGCGGGATTGGACCGGACCAAGAGACCCAGTACTTC.

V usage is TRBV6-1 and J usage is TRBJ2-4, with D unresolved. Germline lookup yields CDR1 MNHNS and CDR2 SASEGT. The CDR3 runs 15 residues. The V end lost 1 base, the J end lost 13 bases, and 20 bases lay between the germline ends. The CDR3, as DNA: TGTGCCAGCAGTGAAGGAACTCGGGCTTACAATGAGCAGTACTTC. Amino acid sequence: CASSEGTRAYNEQYF.

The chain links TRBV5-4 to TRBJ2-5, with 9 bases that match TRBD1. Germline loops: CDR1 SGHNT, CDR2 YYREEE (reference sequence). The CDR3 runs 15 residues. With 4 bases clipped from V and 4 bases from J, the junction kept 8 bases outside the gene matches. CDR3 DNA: TGTGCCAGCAGCGGGCAACAGGGGGCGAGAGAGACCCAGTACTTC. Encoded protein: CASSGQQGARETQYF.

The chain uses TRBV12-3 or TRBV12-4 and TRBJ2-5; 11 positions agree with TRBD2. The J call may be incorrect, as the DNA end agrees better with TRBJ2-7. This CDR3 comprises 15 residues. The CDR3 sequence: CASVGHSGGAYEQYF. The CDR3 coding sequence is TGTGCCAGCGTGGGGCATAGCGGGGGGGCGTACGAGCAGTACTTC.

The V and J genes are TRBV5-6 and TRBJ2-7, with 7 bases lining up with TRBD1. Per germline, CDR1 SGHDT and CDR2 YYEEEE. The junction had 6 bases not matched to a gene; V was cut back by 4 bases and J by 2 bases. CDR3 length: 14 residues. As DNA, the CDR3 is TGTGCCAGCAGCCAAACGGACAGGACCTACGAGCAGTACTTC. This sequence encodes CASSQTDRTYEQYF. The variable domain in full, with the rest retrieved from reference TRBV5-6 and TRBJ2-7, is DAGVTQSPTHLIKTRGQQVTLRCSPKSGHDTVSWYQQALGQGPQFIFQYYEEEERQRGNFPDRFSGHQFPNYSSELNVNALLLGDSALYLCASSQTDRTYEQYFGPGTRLTVT.

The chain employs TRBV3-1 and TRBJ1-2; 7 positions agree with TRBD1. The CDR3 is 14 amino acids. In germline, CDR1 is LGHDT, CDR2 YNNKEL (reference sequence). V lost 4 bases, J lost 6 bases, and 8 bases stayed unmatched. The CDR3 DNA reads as TGTGCCAGCAGCCCGATCGGACAGGTCAATGGCTACACCTTC. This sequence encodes CASSPIGQVNGYTF.

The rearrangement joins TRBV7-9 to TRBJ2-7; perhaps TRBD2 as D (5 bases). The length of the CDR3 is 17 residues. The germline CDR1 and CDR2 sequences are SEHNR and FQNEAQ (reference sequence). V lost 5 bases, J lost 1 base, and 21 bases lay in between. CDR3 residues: CASSPPVWELRSYEQYF. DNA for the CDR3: TGTGCCAGCAGCCCGCCGGTGTGGGAGCTCAGGTCCTACGAGCAGTACTTC.

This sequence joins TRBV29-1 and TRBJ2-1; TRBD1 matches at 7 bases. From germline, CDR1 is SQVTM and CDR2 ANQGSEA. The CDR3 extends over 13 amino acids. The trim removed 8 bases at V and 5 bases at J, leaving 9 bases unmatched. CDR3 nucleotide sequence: TGCAGCTCCGAGACAGGGTCCAACAATGAGCAGTTCTTC. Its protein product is CSSETGSNNEQFF.

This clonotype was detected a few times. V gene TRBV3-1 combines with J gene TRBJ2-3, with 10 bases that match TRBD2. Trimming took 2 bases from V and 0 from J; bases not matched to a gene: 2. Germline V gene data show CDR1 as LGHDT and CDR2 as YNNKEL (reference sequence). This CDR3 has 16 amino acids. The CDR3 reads CASSQTSGASTDTQYF. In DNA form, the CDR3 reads TGTGCCAGCAGCCAAACTAGCGGGGCTAGCACAGATACGCAGTATTTT.

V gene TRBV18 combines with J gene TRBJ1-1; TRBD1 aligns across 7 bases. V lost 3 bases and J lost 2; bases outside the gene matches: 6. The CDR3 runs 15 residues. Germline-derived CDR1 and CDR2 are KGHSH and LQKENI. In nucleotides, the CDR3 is TGTGCCAGCTCACCTCGGGACAGCATAAACACTGAAGCTTTCTTT. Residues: CASSPRDSINTEAFF.

Here the CDR3 DNA reads TGTGCCAGCACGGACAGGGCGAGCGGGGAGCTGTTTTTT. Protein sequence: CASTDRASGELFF. The V call is TRBV6-2 or TRBV6-3, the J call TRBJ2-2; 8 positions match TRBD1. Losses at the gene ends were 7 bases for V and 7 bases for J; bases not matched to a gene: 5. Per germline, CDR1 MNHEY and CDR2 SVGEGT. The CDR3 has 13 amino acids.

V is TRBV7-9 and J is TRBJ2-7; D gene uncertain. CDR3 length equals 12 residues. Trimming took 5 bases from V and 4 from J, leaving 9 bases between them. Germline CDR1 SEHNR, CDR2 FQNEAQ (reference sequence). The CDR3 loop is CASSDDKYEQYF. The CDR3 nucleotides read TGTGCCAGCAGCGACGACAAATACGAGCAGTACTTC.

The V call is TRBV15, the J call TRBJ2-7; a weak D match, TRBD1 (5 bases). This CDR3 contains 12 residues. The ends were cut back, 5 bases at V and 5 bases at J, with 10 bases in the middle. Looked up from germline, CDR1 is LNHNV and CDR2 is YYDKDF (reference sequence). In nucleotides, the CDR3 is TGTGCCACCAGCGGTCCGACAGACGAGCAGTACTTC. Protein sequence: CATSGPTDEQYF.

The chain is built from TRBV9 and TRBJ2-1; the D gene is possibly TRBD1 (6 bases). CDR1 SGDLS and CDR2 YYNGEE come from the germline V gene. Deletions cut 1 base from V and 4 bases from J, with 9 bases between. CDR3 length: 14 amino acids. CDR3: CASSVRQGYNEQFF. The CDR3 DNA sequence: TGTGCCAGCAGCGTAAGGCAGGGGTACAATGAGCAGTTCTTC.

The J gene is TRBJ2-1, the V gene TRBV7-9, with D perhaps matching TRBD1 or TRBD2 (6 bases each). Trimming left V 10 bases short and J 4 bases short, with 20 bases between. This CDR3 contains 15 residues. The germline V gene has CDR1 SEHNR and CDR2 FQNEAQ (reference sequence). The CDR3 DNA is TGTGCCATCTTGGATTCGGGGGCCGGATACAATGAGCAGTTCTTC. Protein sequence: CAILDSGAGYNEQFF.

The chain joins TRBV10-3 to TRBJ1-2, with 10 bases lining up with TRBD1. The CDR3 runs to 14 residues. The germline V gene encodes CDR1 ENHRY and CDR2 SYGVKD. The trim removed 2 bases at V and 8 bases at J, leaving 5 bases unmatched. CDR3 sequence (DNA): TGTGCCATCAGTGAGCCCGACAGGGGGCACGGCTACACCTTC. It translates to CAISEPDRGHGYTF.

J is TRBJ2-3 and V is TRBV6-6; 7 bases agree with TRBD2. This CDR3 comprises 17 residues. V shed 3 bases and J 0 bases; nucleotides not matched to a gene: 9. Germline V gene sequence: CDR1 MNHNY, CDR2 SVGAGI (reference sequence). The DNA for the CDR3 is TGTGCCAGCAGTTATCCTGGAAGCGGGGTTAGCACAGATACGCAGTATTTT. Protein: CASSYPGSGVSTDTQYF.

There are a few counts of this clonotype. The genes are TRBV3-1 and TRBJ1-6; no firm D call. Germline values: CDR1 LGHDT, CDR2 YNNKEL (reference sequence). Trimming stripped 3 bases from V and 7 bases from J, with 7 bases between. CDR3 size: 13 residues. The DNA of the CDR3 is TGTGCCAGCAGCCACGGAGACAATTCACCCCTCCACTTT. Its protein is CASSHGDNSPLHF. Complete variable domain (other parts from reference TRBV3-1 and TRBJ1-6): DTAVSQTPKYLVTQMGNDKSIKCEQNLGHDTMYWYKQDSKKFLKIMFSYNNKELIINETVPNRFSPKSPDKAHLNLHINSLELGDSAVYFCASSHGDNSPLHFGNGTRLTVT.

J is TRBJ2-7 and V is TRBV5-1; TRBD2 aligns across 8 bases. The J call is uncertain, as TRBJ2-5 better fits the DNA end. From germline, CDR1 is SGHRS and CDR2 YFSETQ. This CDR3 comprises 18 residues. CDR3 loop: CASSSLAGGPRPRETQYF. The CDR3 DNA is TGCGCCAGCAGCTCATTGGCGGGGGGACCCAGACCTCGAGAGACCCAGTACTTC.

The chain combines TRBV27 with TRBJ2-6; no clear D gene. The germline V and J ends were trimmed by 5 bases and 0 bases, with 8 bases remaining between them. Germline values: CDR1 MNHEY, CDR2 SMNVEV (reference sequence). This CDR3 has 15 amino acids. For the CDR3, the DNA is TGTGCCAGCAGTAGAACCCGCTCTGGGGCCAACGTCCTGACTTTC. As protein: CASSRTRSGANVLTF.

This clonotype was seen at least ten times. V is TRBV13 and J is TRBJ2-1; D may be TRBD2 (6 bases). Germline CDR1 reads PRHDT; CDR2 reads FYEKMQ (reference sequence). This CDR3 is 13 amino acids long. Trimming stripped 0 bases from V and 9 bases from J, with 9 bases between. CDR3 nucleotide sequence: TGTGCCAGCAGCTTAGGGGTCGGGGGTGAGCAGTTCTTC. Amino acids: CASSLGVGGEQFF. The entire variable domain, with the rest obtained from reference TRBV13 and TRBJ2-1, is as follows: AAGVIQSPRHLIKEKRETATLKCYPIPRHDTVYWYQQGPGQDPQFLISFYEKMQSDKGSIPDRFSAQQFSDYHSELNMSSLELGDSALYFCASSLGVGGEQFFGPGTRLTVL.

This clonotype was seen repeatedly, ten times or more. The CDR3 nucleotides are TGTGCCAGCAGCGTAGGTCCGACTGAAGCGGAGACCCAGTACTTC. It encodes CASSVGPTEAETQYF. This rearrangement joins TRBV9 to TRBJ2-5, with D uncertain. V was shortened by 0 bases and J by 5 bases, with 14 bases between the two germline ends. The CDR3 has 15 amino acids. Germline CDR1 and CDR2: SGDLS and YYNGEE.

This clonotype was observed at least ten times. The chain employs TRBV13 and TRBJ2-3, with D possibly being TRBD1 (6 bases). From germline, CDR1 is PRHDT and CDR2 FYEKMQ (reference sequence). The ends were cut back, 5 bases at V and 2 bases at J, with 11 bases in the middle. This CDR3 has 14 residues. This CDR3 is CASSLGQNTDTQYF. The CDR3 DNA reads TGTGCCAGCAGCCTTGGACAGAACACAGATACGCAGTATTTT.

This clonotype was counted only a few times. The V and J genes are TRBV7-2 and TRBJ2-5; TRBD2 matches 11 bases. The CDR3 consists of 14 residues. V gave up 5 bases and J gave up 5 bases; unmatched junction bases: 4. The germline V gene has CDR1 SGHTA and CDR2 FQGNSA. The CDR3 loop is CASSARLAGETQYF. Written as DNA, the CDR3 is TGTGCCAGCAGCGCGAGACTAGCGGGGGAGACCCAGTACTTC.

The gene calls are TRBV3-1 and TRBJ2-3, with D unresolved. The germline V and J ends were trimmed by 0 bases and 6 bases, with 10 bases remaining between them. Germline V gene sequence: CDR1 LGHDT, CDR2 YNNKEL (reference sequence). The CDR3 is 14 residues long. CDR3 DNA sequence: TGTGCCAGCAGCCAAGATCCCACAACGGATACGCAGTATTTT. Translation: CASSQDPTTDTQYF.

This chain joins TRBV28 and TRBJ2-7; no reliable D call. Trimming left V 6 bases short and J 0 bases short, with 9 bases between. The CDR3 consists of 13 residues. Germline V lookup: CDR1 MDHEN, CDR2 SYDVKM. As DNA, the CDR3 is TGTGCCAGCAGAACGCCGAGCTCCTACGAGCAGTACTTC. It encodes CASRTPSSYEQYF.